This T cell receptor (beta chain) was obtained from a study of blood T cells in healthy people across ages. For the second PCR, which ran for 7 to 11 cycles, a sample-barcoded 5' primer and a J-beta primer mix were used. A tag from a template-switch adaptor with 12 random nucleotides marked each cDNA molecule. MiXCR, applied by TCRdb to the 5' RACE reads, yields one record per CDR3 protein. The sample lists approximately 800,000 distinct CDR3 sequences; approximately 53% were seen once. Notes on this clonotype: Antigen specificity is unknown.

A minimum of 6.5 million PBMCs was isolated per sample. Study-wide points: In long-lived donors, naive CD4+ cell counts and diversity exceeded those of aged donors. Changes in expanded clonotypes were possibly confounded, as the CMV status of donors was unknown.

The CDR3 is 14 residues long. The specimen was blood. The source of this sequence is a middle-aged man in good health. The gene calls are TRBV6-7 and TRBJ2-5; tentatively, D is TRBD2 (7 bases). TRBV6-7 is an ORF, with its function uncertain. CDR3 sequence reads: CVPVGGDKIETQYF. CDR3 nucleotide sequence: TGTGTCCCTGTAGGGGGGGACAAGATCGAGACCCAGTACTTC.